A selection of T cell receptor beta chains follows, all from one sample in a study of identical twins. MiXCR was run by TCRdb on the 5' RACE reads, yielding one entry per CDR3 protein. The sample comprises approximately 210,000 distinct CDR3 sequences, 15% of which are singletons, and over 35% rests with the top ten. The same sample was also studied in work on T cells expressing NK-cell markers.

Material for sequencing was CD8+ T cells sorted from blood. The receptor source for this set is a woman aged 18-29 years in good health. The CDR3 runs from the conserved cysteine through the conserved F or W. A D gene is named only where the DNA matches it firmly. Not all rows give a size; the values are once, few, many and, for expanded clones, a class.

CDR3aa,CDR3nt,d_gene,abundance,v_gene,j_gene
CASSSGAGYEQYF,TGTGCCAGCAGCTCGGGTGCGGGCTACGAGCAGTACTTC,NA,few,TRBV7-9,TRBJ2-7
CASSSRVGETQYF,TGTGCCAGCAGCTCTAGGGTGGGAGAGACCCAGTACTTC,NA,few,TRBV13,TRBJ2-5
CASSFNEKETQYF,TGTGCCAGCAGTTTTAACGAAAAAGAGACCCAGTACTTC,NA,NA,TRBV12-3/TRBV12-4,TRBJ2-5
CSARRTDYEQYF,TGCAGTGCGAGGCGCACAGACTACGAGCAGTACTTC,NA,many,TRBV20-1,TRBJ2-7
CSVAGGLNQPQHF,TGCAGCGTTGCTGGGGGTCTCAATCAGCCCCAGCATTTT,NA,NA,TRBV29-1,TRBJ1-5
CASSVSGVQETQYF,TGTGCCAGCAGCGTAAGCGGGGTCCAAGAGACCCAGTACTTC,TRBD2,NA,TRBV9,TRBJ2-5
CSVWFGGDSTDTQYF,TGCAGCGTGTGGTTCGGCGGGGATTCCACAGATACGCAGTATTTT,NA,NA,TRBV29-1,TRBJ2-3
CASSVGTF,TGTGCCAGCAGCGTAGGGACCTTT,NA,NA,TRBV9,TRBJ1-1
CASSPRVAEAYEQYF,TGTGCCAGCAGCCCGCGGGTCGCGGAAGCCTACGAGCAGTACTTC,NA,NA,TRBV4-2,TRBJ2-7
CASSPRGREQFF,TGTGCCAGCAGTCCCAGGGGCCGTGAGCAGTTCTTC,NA,NA,TRBV12-3/TRBV12-4,TRBJ2-1
CASSPQLTGGMLTGELFF,TGTGCCAGCAGCCCCCAACTGACAGGGGGCATGCTCACCGGGGAGCTGTTTTTT,TRBD1,NA,TRBV4-2,TRBJ2-2
CASSSSETQYF,TGTGCCAGCAGTTCCTCGGAGACCCAGTACTTC,NA,NA,TRBV6-5,TRBJ2-5
CASSSYRGAETQYF,TGTGCCAGCAGCTCGTACAGGGGTGCCGAGACCCAGTACTTC,TRBD1,NA,TRBV11-2,TRBJ2-5
CASSLGTGGNTGELFF,TGTGCCAGCAGTTTGGGGACAGGGGGCAACACCGGGGAGCTGTTTTTT,TRBD1,few,TRBV12-3/TRBV12-4,TRBJ2-2
CASSGVGGGNYEQYF,TGTGCCAGCAGTGGGGTAGGAGGAGGTAACTACGAGCAGTACTTC,NA,NA,TRBV28,TRBJ2-7
CASSQRTGFALYEQYF,TGTGCCAGCAGCCAGAGGACAGGCTTTGCCCTTTACGAGCAGTACTTC,TRBD1,NA,TRBV14,TRBJ2-7
CASSFVGGDNEQFF,TGTGCCAGCAGTTTTGTGGGAGGGGACAATGAGCAGTTCTTC,TRBD2,NA,TRBV27,TRBJ2-1
CASSSLGDYRLNEQFF,TGTGCCAGCAGCTCCCTGGGGGACTACCGACTGAATGAGCAGTTCTTC,TRBD2,NA,TRBV6-1,TRBJ2-1
CASSLPQRSDQETQYF,TGTGCCAGCAGTTTACCCCAGCGGAGTGACCAAGAGACCCAGTACTTC,NA,NA,TRBV12-3/TRBV12-4,TRBJ2-5
CASSSRDRRNEQFF,TGTGCCAGCAGCTCGCGGGACAGGAGGAATGAGCAGTTCTTC,TRBD1,NA,TRBV7-2,TRBJ2-1
CASSLSGTSHTDTQYF,TGTGCCAGCAGCTTGTCCGGGACTAGTCACACAGATACGCAGTATTTT,TRBD2,NA,TRBV11-2,TRBJ2-3
CASSVEGSLSYNEQFF,TGTGCCAGCAGCGTTGAGGGTAGCCTATCCTACAATGAGCAGTTCTTC,NA,NA,TRBV9,TRBJ2-1
CSAVRRRHTQYF,TGCAGTGCCGTCAGACGGAGGCATACGCAGTATTTT,NA,few,TRBV20-1,TRBJ2-3
CATGQGATNTEAFF,TGTGCCACCGGACAGGGGGCGACGAACACTGAAGCTTTCTTT,TRBD1,NA,TRBV9,TRBJ1-1
CASTNWAGEAFF,TGCGCCAGCACTAATTGGGCAGGTGAAGCTTTCTTT,NA,NA,TRBV5-1,TRBJ1-1
CASSVSPGGSFIGELFF,TGTGCCAGCAGTGTCAGCCCTGGGGGATCTTTCATCGGGGAGCTGTTTTTT,NA,NA,TRBV2,TRBJ2-2
CASSSPGLAGVAYEQYF,TGTGCCAGCAGTTCGCCGGGACTAGCGGGAGTAGCCTACGAGCAGTACTTC,TRBD2,NA,TRBV12-3/TRBV12-4,TRBJ2-7
CASSLFTSGGVTLQETQYF,TGCGCCAGCAGCTTGTTTACTAGCGGGGGGGTCACACTGCAAGAGACCCAGTACTTC,TRBD2,NA,TRBV5-1,TRBJ2-5
CASSLKSPYEQYF,TGTGCCAGCAGTTTGAAGAGTCCCTACGAGCAGTACTTC,NA,NA,TRBV27,TRBJ2-7
CASSFQADITDTQYF,TGTGCCAGCAGCTTCCAGGCGGACATAACAGATACGCAGTATTTT,NA,NA,TRBV7-6,TRBJ2-3
CASKGGGANQYF,TGTGCCAGCAAGGGGGGGGGCGCCAACCAGTACTTC,NA,few,TRBV27,TRBJ2-7
CASSLGKTSGGTYEQYF,TGTGCCAGCAGCTTAGGCAAGACTAGCGGGGGGACGTACGAGCAGTACTTC,TRBD2,NA,TRBV7-9,TRBJ2-7
CARESTGRDTEAFF,TGTGCCAGGGAATCGACAGGGAGGGACACTGAAGCTTTCTTT,TRBD1,NA,TRBV2,TRBJ1-1
CASNPSGQRKTQYF,TGTGCCAGCAATCCATCGGGGCAGAGGAAGACCCAGTACTTC,NA,NA,TRBV27,TRBJ2-5
CASSGRLAGGPNTGELFF,TGTGCCAGCAGCGGGAGACTAGCGGGAGGCCCGAACACCGGGGAGCTGTTTTTT,TRBD2,NA,TRBV9,TRBJ2-2
CASSLLVRRVVDEQFF,TGTGCCAGCAGTTTACTTGTTCGGAGAGTGGTCGATGAGCAGTTCTTC,NA,NA,TRBV12-3/TRBV12-4,TRBJ2-1
CASRGLLAGLTDTQYF,TGTGCCAGCAGGGGGCTGCTAGCGGGATTGACAGATACGCAGTATTTT,TRBD2,NA,TRBV12-3/TRBV12-4,TRBJ2-3
CSAVPIGGHTDTQYF,TGCAGTGCTGTCCCCATCGGCGGACACACAGATACGCAGTATTTT,NA,once,TRBV20-1,TRBJ2-3
CASTQGDEKLFF,TGTGCCAGCACCCAGGGAGACGAAAAACTGTTTTTT,NA,NA,TRBV12-3/TRBV12-4,TRBJ1-4
CASSTWVNTEAFF,TGTGCCAGTAGTACGTGGGTGAACACTGAAGCTTTCTTT,NA,NA,TRBV19,TRBJ1-1
CASSRWGGTDTQYF,TGTGCCAGCAGCCGGTGGGGGGGCACAGATACGCAGTATTTT,NA,NA,TRBV7-2,TRBJ2-3
CASSVTSGGADTQYF,TGTGCCAGCAGCGTGACTAGCGGGGGGGCAGATACGCAGTATTTT,TRBD2,few,TRBV9,TRBJ2-3
CASRVNPFARGHEQFF,TGTGCCAGCAGAGTTAACCCCTTCGCAAGGGGGCATGAGCAGTTCTTC,TRBD1,NA,TRBV6-1,TRBJ2-1
CAAQGRGKGELFF,TGTGCCGCCCAAGGCAGGGGTAAAGGGGAGCTGTTTTTT,NA,few,TRBV6-2/TRBV6-3,TRBJ2-2
CASSSQLLPAPYEQYF,TGTGCCAGCAGTTCCCAGCTTCTACCTGCCCCCTACGAGCAGTACTTC,NA,NA,TRBV27,TRBJ2-7
CSVEGNANTGELFF,TGCAGCGTTGAAGGAAACGCGAACACCGGGGAGCTGTTTTTT,NA,few,TRBV29-1,TRBJ2-2
CASSSNRVKNYGYTF,TGTGCCAGCAGCTCCAACAGGGTTAAGAACTATGGCTACACCTTC,NA,few,TRBV11-2,TRBJ1-2
CSAKTGESWETQYF,TGCAGTGCTAAAACCGGGGAGTCGTGGGAGACCCAGTACTTC,NA,few,TRBV20-1,TRBJ2-5
CSASLSGGPGETQYF,TGCAGTGCTAGCCTTAGCGGGGGCCCGGGAGAGACCCAGTACTTC,TRBD2,many,TRBV20-1,TRBJ2-5
CASSPPGSWKFF,TGTGCCAGCAGCCCCCCGGGGTCATGGAAGTTCTTC,NA,few,TRBV7-9,TRBJ2-1
CASSLWDSSSGANVLTF,TGCGCCAGCAGCTTATGGGACTCAAGCTCTGGGGCCAACGTCCTGACTTTC,NA,few,TRBV5-1,TRBJ2-6
CAISDTGTGGVGTGELFF,TGTGCCATCAGTGATACCGGGACAGGGGGCGTCGGGACCGGGGAGCTGTTTTTT,TRBD1,few,TRBV10-3,TRBJ2-2
CASSTRERTSGSPPDGANVLTF,TGTGCCAGCAGCACAAGAGAGAGGACTAGCGGGAGCCCTCCGGATGGGGCCAACGTCCTGACTTTC,TRBD2,NA,TRBV4-2,TRBJ2-6
CASSFEPTTDTQYF,TGTGCCAGCAGTTTTGAGCCGACCACAGATACGCAGTATTTT,NA,NA,TRBV27,TRBJ2-3
CASSLPSGRLDNEQFF,TGCGCCAGCAGCTTGCCCAGCGGGAGGTTGGACAATGAGCAGTTCTTC,TRBD2,few,TRBV5-1,TRBJ2-1
CASSADRGRSGEQYF,TGTGCCAGCAGCGCTGACAGGGGGCGAAGTGGCGAGCAGTACTTC,TRBD1,NA,TRBV7-9,TRBJ2-7
CASSSAGTGTGQPQHF,TGTGCCAGCAGCTCCGCGGGGACAGGGACCGGTCAGCCCCAGCATTTT,TRBD1,few,TRBV7-8,TRBJ1-5
CASRLAGGVNEQFF,TGCGCCAGTAGACTAGCGGGAGGGGTCAATGAGCAGTTCTTC,TRBD2,NA,TRBV10-2,TRBJ2-1
CAIGQGPAAYEQYF,TGTGCCATCGGCCAGGGGCCGGCAGCCTACGAGCAGTACTTC,NA,NA,TRBV5-8,TRBJ2-7